This T cell receptor (beta chain) was identified during a study of vaccination effects on CD4 cells after COVID-19. Across the study: With the ViraFEST assay, the study expanded antigen-specific CD4+ T cells using viral peptide pools, then sequenced them. Two recovered convalescent patients were sampled 16 days and one week pre-vaccination. Study findings and constraints: In the late period after vaccination, infection- and vaccine-induced clones contracted markedly.

As for this clone: Antigen unknown.

After removal of 1 base from V and 5 bases from J, the junction contained 6 bases not matched to a gene. The length of the CDR3 is 15 residues. Germline V gene data show CDR1 as LGHDT and CDR2 as YNNKEL (reference sequence). Profiling relied on immunoSEQ multiplex PCR, and the TCRdb table lists in-frame clones only, not all of them. The profile covers about 66,000 clones, with approximately 70% appearing a single time and under 30% taken by the ten largest. Having been cultured for less than 13 days, the cells underwent CD4+ T cell isolation. The receptor was derived from a human donor who had a prior SARS-CoV-2 infection. The source was CD4+ T cells from PBMCs cultured without peptide, collected before COVID-19 vaccination. This rearrangement joins TRBV3-1 (or the pseudogene TRBV3-2) to TRBJ2-5, with 8 nucleotides matching TRBD2. DNA for the CDR3: TGTGCCAGCAGCCAAGGGACTCCGGGGGGGGAGACCCAGTACTTC. As protein: CASSQGTPGGETQYF.